This record concerns one T cell receptor beta chain sequence. This specimen comes from a study of blood T cell repertoires in COVID-19. About the study: The origin of the acute and convalescent COVID-19 samples was the United States, Italy and Spain. Sources were T cells, B-cell-depleted T cells, or PBMCs; the material itself was cDNA or gDNA.

Per the original methods: Scientists estimated how many nucleated cells there were by amplifying reference gene primers. Only in-frame clones appear in the TCRdb table, and some are missing; sequencing was by immunoSEQ multiplex PCR. Clone size and the V and J calls come from that table; the DNA yielded D and trimming. The sample carries 45,000 to 55,000 clones, around 88% recorded once. The specimen sequenced was peripheral blood. The TCR originated in a human donor in a cohort sampled during active COVID-19.

The CDR3 region has the DNA TGTGCCAGCAGCTTAGGGACACTTTACAATGAGCAGTTCTTC. Its protein is CASSLGTLYNEQFF. V and J are TRBV7-9 and TRBJ2-1; tentative D call: TRBD1 (5 bases). Germline V gives CDR1 SEHNR, CDR2 FQNEAQ (reference sequence). Trimming pared 1 base from V and 4 bases from J, leaving 8 bases between. This CDR3 is 14 amino acids long.